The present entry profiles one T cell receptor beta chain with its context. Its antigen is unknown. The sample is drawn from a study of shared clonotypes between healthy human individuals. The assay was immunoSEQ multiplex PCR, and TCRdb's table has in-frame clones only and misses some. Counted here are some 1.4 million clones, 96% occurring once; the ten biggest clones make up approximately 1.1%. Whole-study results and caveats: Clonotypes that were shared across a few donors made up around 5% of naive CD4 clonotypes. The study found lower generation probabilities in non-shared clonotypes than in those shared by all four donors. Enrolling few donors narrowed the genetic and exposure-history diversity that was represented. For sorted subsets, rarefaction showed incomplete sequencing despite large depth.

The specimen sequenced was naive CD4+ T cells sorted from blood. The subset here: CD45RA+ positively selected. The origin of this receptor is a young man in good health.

The CDR3 loop is CASSIPDRGIYEQYF. In DNA, the CDR3 is TGTGCCAGCAGCATCCCGGACAGGGGGATCTACGAGCAGTACTTC. The rearrangement links TRBV21-1 to TRBJ2-7; TRBD1 reflects the table's D call only, with no check against the DNA. TRBV21-1 is classified as a pseudogene. The CDR3 has 15 residues.